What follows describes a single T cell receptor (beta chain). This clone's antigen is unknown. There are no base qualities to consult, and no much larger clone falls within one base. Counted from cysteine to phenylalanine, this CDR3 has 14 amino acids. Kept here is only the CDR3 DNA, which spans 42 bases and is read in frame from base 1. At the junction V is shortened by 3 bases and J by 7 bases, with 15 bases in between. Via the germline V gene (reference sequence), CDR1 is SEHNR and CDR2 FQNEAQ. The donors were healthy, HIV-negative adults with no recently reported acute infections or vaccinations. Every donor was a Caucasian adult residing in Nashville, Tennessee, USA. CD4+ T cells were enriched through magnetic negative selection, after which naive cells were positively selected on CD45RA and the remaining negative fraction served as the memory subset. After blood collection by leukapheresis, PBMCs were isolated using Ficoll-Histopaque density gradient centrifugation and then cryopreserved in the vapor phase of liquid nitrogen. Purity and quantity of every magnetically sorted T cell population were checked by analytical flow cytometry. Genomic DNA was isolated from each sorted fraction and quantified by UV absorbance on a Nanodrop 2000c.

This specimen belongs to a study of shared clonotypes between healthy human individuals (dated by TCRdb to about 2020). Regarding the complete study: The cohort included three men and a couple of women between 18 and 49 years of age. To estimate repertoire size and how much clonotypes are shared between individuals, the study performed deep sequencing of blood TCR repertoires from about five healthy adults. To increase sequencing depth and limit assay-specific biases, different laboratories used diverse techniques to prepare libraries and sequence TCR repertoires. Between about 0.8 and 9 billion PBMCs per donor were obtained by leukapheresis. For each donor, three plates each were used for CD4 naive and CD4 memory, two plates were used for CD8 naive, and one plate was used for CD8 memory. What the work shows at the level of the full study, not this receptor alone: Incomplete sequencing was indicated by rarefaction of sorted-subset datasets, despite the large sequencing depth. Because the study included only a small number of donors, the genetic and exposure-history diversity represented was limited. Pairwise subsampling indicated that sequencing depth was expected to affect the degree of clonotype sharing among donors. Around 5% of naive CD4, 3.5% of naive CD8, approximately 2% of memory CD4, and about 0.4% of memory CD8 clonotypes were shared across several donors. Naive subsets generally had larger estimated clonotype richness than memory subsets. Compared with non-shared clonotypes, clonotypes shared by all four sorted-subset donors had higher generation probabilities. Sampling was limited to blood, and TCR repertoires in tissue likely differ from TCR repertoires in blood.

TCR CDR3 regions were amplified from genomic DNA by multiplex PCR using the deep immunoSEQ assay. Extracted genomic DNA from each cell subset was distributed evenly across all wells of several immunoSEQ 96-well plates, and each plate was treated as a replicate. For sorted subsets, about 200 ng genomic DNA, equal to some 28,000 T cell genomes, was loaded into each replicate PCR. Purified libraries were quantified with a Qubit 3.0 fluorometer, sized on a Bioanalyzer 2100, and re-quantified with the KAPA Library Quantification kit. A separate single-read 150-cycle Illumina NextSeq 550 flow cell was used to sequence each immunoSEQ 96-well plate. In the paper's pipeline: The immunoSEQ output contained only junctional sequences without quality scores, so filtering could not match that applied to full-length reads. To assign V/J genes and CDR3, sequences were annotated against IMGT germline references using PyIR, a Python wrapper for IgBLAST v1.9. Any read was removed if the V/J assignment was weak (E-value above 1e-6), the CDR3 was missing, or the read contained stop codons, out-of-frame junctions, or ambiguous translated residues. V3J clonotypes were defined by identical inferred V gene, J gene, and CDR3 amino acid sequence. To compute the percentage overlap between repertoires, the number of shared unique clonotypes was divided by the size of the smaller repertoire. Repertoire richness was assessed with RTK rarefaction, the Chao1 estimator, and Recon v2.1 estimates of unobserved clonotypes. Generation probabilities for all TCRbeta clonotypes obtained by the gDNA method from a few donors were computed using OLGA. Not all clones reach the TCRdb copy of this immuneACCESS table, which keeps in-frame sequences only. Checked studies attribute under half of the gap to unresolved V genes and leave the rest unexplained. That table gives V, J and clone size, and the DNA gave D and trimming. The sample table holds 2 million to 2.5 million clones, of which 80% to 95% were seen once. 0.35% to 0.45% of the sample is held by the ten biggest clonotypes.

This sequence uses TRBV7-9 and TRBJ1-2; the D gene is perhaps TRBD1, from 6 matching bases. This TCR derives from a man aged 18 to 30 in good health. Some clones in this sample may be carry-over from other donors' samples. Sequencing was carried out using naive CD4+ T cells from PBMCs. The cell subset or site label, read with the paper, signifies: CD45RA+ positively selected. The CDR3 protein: CASSLGGTPLGYTF. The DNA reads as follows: TGTGCCAGCAGCTTGGGCGGGACACCTCTTGGCTACACCTTC.